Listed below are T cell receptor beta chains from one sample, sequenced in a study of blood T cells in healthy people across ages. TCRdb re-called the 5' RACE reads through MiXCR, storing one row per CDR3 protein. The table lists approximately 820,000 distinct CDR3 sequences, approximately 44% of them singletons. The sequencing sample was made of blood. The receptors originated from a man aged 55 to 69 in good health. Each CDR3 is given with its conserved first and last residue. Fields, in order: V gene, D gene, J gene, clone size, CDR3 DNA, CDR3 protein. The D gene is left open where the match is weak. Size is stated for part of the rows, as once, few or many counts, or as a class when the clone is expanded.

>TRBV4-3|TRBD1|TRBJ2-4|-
TGCGCCAGCAGCGCAGGACAGGGAAACATTCAGTACTTC
CASSAGQGNIQYF
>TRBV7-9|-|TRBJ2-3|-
-
CAMYLCASSGQGPSTDTQYF
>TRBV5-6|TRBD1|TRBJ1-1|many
TGTGCCAGCAGCGTCAGACAGGGGAGGCGCGCTTTCTTT
CASSVRQGRRAFF
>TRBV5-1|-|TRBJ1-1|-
TGCGCCAGCAGCCGAACAGGGTCCGATGAAGCTTTCTTT
CASSRTGSDEAFF
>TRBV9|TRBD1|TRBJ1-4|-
TGTGCCAGCAGCGTAGCCCGGGACAGCCAGCCTATTGCAACTAATGAAAAACTGTTTTTT
CASSVARDSQPIATNEKLFF
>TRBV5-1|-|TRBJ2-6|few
TGCGCCAGTTGTTTGACCGGGGGACTTTCATCTGGGGCCAACGTCCTGACTTTC
CASCLTGGLSSGANVLTF
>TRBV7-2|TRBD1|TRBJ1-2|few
TGTGCCAGCAGCTCGGACAGGGGTGGCTACACCTTC
CASSSDRGGYTF
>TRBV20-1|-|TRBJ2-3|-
TGCAGTTCCCCTGCAGGAGTCACAGATACGCAGTATTTT
CSSPAGVTDTQYF
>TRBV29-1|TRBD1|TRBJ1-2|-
TGCAGCGTTCAGACAGGGGGTAGCACCTTC
CSVQTGGSTF
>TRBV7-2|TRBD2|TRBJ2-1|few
TGTGCCAGCAGCTTAGTAGCGGGGGACGAAGGGCAGTTCTTC
CASSLVAGDEGQFF
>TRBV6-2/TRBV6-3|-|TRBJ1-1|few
TGTGCCAGCAGTTTTTCCTCTCCCGCTGCTTTCTTT
CASSFSSPAAFF
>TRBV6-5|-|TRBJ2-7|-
TGTGCCAGCAGTTGGACCGGGGGGCGCATGGGCGAGCAGTACTTC
CASSWTGGRMGEQYF
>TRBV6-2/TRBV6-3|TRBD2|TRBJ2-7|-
TGTGCCAGCAGTAGGGGGCTAGCGGGACTTCCCTACGAGCAGTACTTC
CASSRGLAGLPYEQYF
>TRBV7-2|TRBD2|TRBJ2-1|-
TGTGCCAGCAGCTTAGCGCTGGGCGGGAGGCGTGATGAGCAGTTCTTC
CASSLALGGRRDEQFF
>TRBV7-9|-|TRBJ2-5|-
TGTGCCAGCAGCCCTTTTGAGGTTGAGACCCAGTACTTC
CASSPFEVETQYF
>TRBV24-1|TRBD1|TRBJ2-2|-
TGTGCCACCAGTGATTCCGGCAGGGGGACCGGGGAGCTGTTTTTT
CATSDSGRGTGELFF
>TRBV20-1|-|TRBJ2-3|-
TGCGGCAGCCATCGGGGGTTTAGCACAGATACGCAGTATTTT
CGSHRGFSTDTQYF
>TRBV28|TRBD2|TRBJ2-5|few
TGTGCCAGCAGCCAAACACTAGCGGTCGGGGAGACCCAGTACTTC
CASSQTLAVGETQYF
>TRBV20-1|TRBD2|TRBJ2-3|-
TGCAGTGCTTCGAAGCGGGGGGGCTTCTCAGATACGCAGTATTTT
CSASKRGGFSDTQYF
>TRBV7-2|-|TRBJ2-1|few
TGTGCCAGCAGCTTAAATATCCCTCGACGGGAGCAGTTCTTC
CASSLNIPRREQFF